Included here is one T cell receptor beta chain sequence, with context. Per the study methods: Amplification of reference gene primers provided the estimated nucleated cell counts. The repertoire was sequenced with immunoSEQ multiplex PCR; TCRdb's copy has only in-frame clones and lacks some. V and J calls plus clone size are reproduced from that table; the DNA served to infer D and trimming. The sample yields 180,000 or so clones, around 85% seen once. The sample comes from a study of blood T cell repertoires in COVID-19. Study-level information: The samples span acute and convalescent COVID-19 from the United States, Italy and Spain. T cells, B-cell-depleted T cells, or PBMCs provided the cDNA or gDNA that served as material.

The CDR3 contains 15 residues. CDR1 is SGDLS, CDR2 YYNGEE, per germline. The V end was cut by 2 bases, the J end by 2 bases, with 10 bases between. The chain uses TRBV9 and TRBJ1-4, with D possibly TRBD1 on 5 matching bases. Sequences were obtained from peripheral blood. The source is a man aged 55 to 69 with acute or convalescent COVID-19. The CDR3 sequence is CASSVLGHTNEKLFF. The CDR3 coding sequence is TGTGCCAGCAGCGTTTTGGGGCACACTAATGAAAAACTGTTTTTT.